The entry below describes one TCR beta chain. This specimen belongs to a study of blood T cell repertoires in COVID-19. Study overall: There were acute and convalescent COVID-19 samples, and they came from the United States, Italy and Spain. From T cells, B-cell-depleted T cells, or PBMCs came the material, which was cDNA or gDNA.

Clones were read by immunoSEQ multiplex PCR, and TCRdb kept only the in-frame ones, dropping some. This sample has over 50,000 clones, with 86% found just once. The V end was cut by 6 bases, the J end by 2 bases, with 17 bases between. CDR3 length equals 15 residues. CDR1 and CDR2 (germline): ENHRY, SYGVKD. The receptor was isolated from a human donor in a cohort sampled during active COVID-19. The chain joins TRBV10-3 to TRBJ2-7; D possibly corresponds to TRBD1 (5 bases). The material sequenced was peripheral blood. DNA for the CDR3: TGTGCCATCAGCCCAGGGTCCTATGGAACCTACGAGCAGTACTTC. This codes for CAISPGSYGTYEQYF.